These 28 T cell receptor beta chains share one sample of origin, sequenced in a study of blood T cell repertoires in COVID-19. Produced via immunoSEQ multiplex PCR; TCRdb's table is partial and in-frame only. The table records about 270,000 clones, roughly 85% of them present only once. The sample consisted of peripheral blood. The source is a woman in her fifties or sixties who had recovered from COVID-19.

The rearrangement joins TRBV19 to TRBJ2-2, with D perhaps matching TRBD2 (6 bases). Germline CDR1 and CDR2: LNHDA and SQIVND (reference sequence). This CDR3 comprises 17 residues. V shed 5 bases and J shed 6 bases, with 22 bases lying between them. The CDR3 region has the DNA TGTGCCAGTAGTCCTCATCACTCGGAACCGGGGGCCGGGGAGCTGTTTTTT. It specifies CASSPHHSEPGAGELFF.

There are a few counts of this clone. This chain uses TRBV6-2 or TRBV6-3 with TRBJ1-2; tentative D call: TRBD1 (6 bases). Looked up from germline, CDR1 is MNHEY and CDR2 is SVGEGT. V lost 4 bases and J lost 4, with 10 bases in between. This CDR3 has 13 amino acids. The CDR3 nucleotides are TGTGCCAGCAGTTCAGCAGGGGTCTATGGCTACACCTTC. This codes for CASSSAGVYGYTF.

The chain has TRBV5-4 and TRBJ1-2; TRBD1 agrees at 7 bases. CDR1 and CDR2 (germline): SGHNT, YYREEE (reference sequence). CDR3 size: 13 residues. The junction had 3 bases not matched to a gene; V was cut back by 3 bases and J by 4 bases. The DNA of the CDR3 is TGTGCCAGCAGCTGGGGACAGAGCTATGGCTACACCTTC. This codes for CASSWGQSYGYTF.

V gene TRBV7-8 combines with J gene TRBJ1-2; 7 bases map to TRBD1. CDR3 length: 15 amino acids. The germline CDR1 and CDR2 sequences are SGHVS and FQNEAQ. With V trimmed by 1 base and J by 5 bases, 7 bases remained unmatched. Here the CDR3 DNA reads TGTGCCAGCAGCTTAGGAGGGGGCGGGCGTTATGGCTACACCTTC. Amino acid sequence: CASSLGGGGRYGYTF.

V is TRBV18 and J is TRBJ1-3; D gene uncertain. The CDR3 totals 15 residues. V dropped 2 bases and J dropped 0 bases, with 8 bases sitting between them. Germline V gene data show CDR1 as KGHSH and CDR2 as LQKENI. In DNA form, the CDR3 reads TGTGCCAGCTCACCAACGTCACACTCTGGAAACACCATATATTTT. This translates into CASSPTSHSGNTIYF.

This clone was found many times. DNA of the CDR3: TGTGCCAGCAGCTTAGCGGGGGAGGGAACCGGGGCCAACGTCCTGACTTTC. Amino acids: CASSLAGEGTGANVLTF. V is TRBV7-6 and J is TRBJ2-6, with 7 bases matching TRBD2. Germline trimming cut 0 bases from V and 4 bases from J; bases unmatched to any gene: 6. There are 17 residues in the CDR3. The V gene's germline CDR1 is SGHVS and CDR2 FNYEAQ.

This clone was recorded a few times. Here the CDR3 DNA reads TGCGCCAGCAGCCAAGATCGGAGCCTTGATCGTCCTACAGGGGGGCAGTTCTTC. Translating it yields CASSQDRSLDRPTGGQFF. The chain links TRBV4-3 to TRBJ2-1; 8 bases match TRBD1. Germline V lookup: CDR1 LGHNA, CDR2 YSLEER. The CDR3 sequence is 18 residues long. The V gene end was trimmed by 0 bases and the J gene end by 12 bases; junction bases not matched to a gene: 19.

The chain links TRBV3-1 (or the pseudogene TRBV3-2) to TRBJ1-6, with D maybe TRBD1 (6 bases). CDR1 and CDR2 from the germline V gene are LGHDT and YNNKEL (reference sequence). V was pared by 4 bases and J by 5 bases, with 9 bases between. This CDR3 is built from 14 residues. The CDR3 DNA follows: TGTGCCAGCAGCCTACAGGGCAATAATTCACCCCTCCACTTT. It yields the protein CASSLQGNNSPLHF.

The V call is TRBV28, the J call TRBJ1-2; perhaps TRBD1 as D (6 bases). This CDR3 spans 14 amino acids. Trimming took 5 bases from V and 7 from J, leaving 17 bases between them. From germline, CDR1 is MDHEN and CDR2 SYDVKM. CDR3: CASSLTGMVGGYTF. The CDR3, as DNA: TGTGCCAGCAGTCTCACAGGGATGGTCGGTGGCTACACCTTC.

The chain is built from TRBV5-4 and TRBJ1-5; D is possibly TRBD1 (6 bases). V lost 4 bases, J lost 0 bases, and 8 bases lay in between. The CDR3 covers 14 residues. CDR1 SGHNT and CDR2 YYREEE come from the germline V gene (reference sequence). CDR3 loop: CASSVQGSNQPQHF. CDR3 sequence (DNA): TGTGCCAGCAGCGTACAGGGTAGCAATCAGCCCCAGCATTTT. The whole variable domain, filled in from reference TRBV5-4 and TRBJ1-5, reads ETGVTQSPTHLIKTRGQQVTLRCSSQSGHNTVSWYQQALGQGPQFIFQYYREEENGRGNFPPRFSGLQFPNYSSELNVNALELDDSALYLCASSVQGSNQPQHFGDGTRLSIL.

The chain employs TRBV5-1 and TRBJ1-1; D possibly corresponds to TRBD1 (6 bases). Per germline, CDR1 SGHRS and CDR2 YFSETQ. The V end lost 4 bases, the J end lost 6 bases, and 13 bases lay between the germline ends. This CDR3 comprises 13 residues. This CDR3 is CASSKQGVPEAFF. CDR3 bases: TGCGCCAGCAGCAAACAGGGAGTCCCTGAAGCTTTCTTT. The full variable domain, with the rest looked up from reference TRBV5-1 and TRBJ1-1, is KAGVTQTPRYLIKTRGQQVTLSCSPISGHRSVSWYQQTPGQGLQFLFEYFSETQRNKGNFPGRFSGRQFSNSRSEMNVSTLELGDSALYLCASSKQGVPEAFFGQGTRLTVV.

The chain has TRBV27 and TRBJ2-3; 14 bases agree with TRBD2. The trim removed 3 bases at V and 5 bases at J, leaving 1 base unmatched. The CDR3 extends over 15 amino acids. Germline V gene sequence: CDR1 MNHEY, CDR2 SMNVEV (reference sequence). CDR3 in amino acids: CASSFGTSGRDTQYF. CDR3 sequence (DNA): TGTGCCAGCAGTTTCGGGACTAGCGGGAGAGATACGCAGTATTTT.

This chain uses TRBV19 with TRBJ2-7; perhaps TRBD1 as D (6 bases). The CDR3 contains 14 residues. Germline-derived CDR1 and CDR2 are LNHDA and SQIVND (reference sequence). V shed 3 bases and J shed 3 bases, with 12 bases lying between them. CDR3 in DNA: TGTGCCAGTAGTATCTCAGGGGATAACTACGAGCAGTACTTC. Translation gives CASSISGDNYEQYF.

The chain combines TRBV11-1 with TRBJ2-1; tentatively, D is TRBD2 (6 bases). CDR1 and CDR2 from the germline V gene are SGHAT and FQDESV (reference sequence). V lost 3 bases and J lost 10, with 19 bases in between. The CDR3 spans 15 residues. The CDR3 reads CASSFRSRDWEEQFF. Here the CDR3 DNA reads TGTGCCAGCAGCTTCCGATCCCGGGACTGGGAAGAGCAGTTCTTC. Based on the CDR3 plus reference TRBV11-1 and TRBJ2-1, the full variable domain is EAEVAQSPRYKITEKSQAVAFWCDPISGHATLYWYRQILGQGPELLVQFQDESVVDDSQLPKDRFSAERLKGVDSTLKIQPAELGDSAMYLCASSFRSRDWEEQFFGPGTRLTVL.

For this clone: Germline is not matched at one junction end, which may reflect a read error. V usage is TRBV28 and J usage is TRBJ2-5; D unresolved. The CDR3 consists of 10 residues. The germline V gene has CDR1 MDHEN and CDR2 SYDVKM. The CDR3 DNA reads TGTGCCAGTAGTTTCGGGACCCAGTACTTC. This gives the protein CASSFGTQYF.

The rearrangement joins TRBV10-3 to TRBJ2-7; D may be TRBD1 (7 bases). This CDR3 contains 14 residues. The V end lost 8 bases, the J end lost 5 bases, and 19 bases lay between the germline ends. Looked up from germline, CDR1 is ENHRY and CDR2 is SYGVKD. The DNA for the CDR3 is TGTGCCATCTCTGGCGGGCAGGGGGGCAACGAGCAGTACTTC. It encodes CAISGGQGGNEQYF.

The chain has TRBV7-9 and TRBJ1-2, with 7 bases matching TRBD1. Germline V CDR1 and CDR2: SEHNR, FQNEAQ (reference sequence). V was pared by 5 bases and J by 6 bases, with 6 bases of the junction left unmatched. The length of the CDR3 is 13 residues. The DNA for the CDR3 is TGTGCCAGCAGCGACAGGGTTGTTAATGGCTACACCTTC. It yields the protein CASSDRVVNGYTF.

This chain links TRBV30 with TRBJ1-5, with D perhaps matching TRBD1 (6 bases). Germline CDR1 and CDR2: GTSNPN and SVGIG (reference sequence). This CDR3 has 15 residues. Trimming stripped 1 base from V and 6 bases from J, with 16 bases between. This CDR3 reads CAWSARQAGGQPQHF. CDR3 in DNA: TGTGCCTGGAGTGCCAGACAGGCCGGAGGTCAGCCCCAGCATTTT.

The chain carries TRBV7-9 and TRBJ2-7, with D possibly matching TRBD1 (6 bases). The V and J ends lost 8 bases and 4 bases respectively, with 15 bases between them. Germline V gives CDR1 SEHNR, CDR2 FQNEAQ (reference sequence). The CDR3 has 13 amino acids. CDR3 sequence reads: CASVAGAFYEQYF. The CDR3 region has the DNA TGTGCCAGCGTGGCAGGGGCATTTTACGAGCAGTACTTC.

This chain connects TRBV5-4 to TRBJ2-3, with TRBD2 matching over 7 bases. This CDR3 region has 17 residues. From germline, CDR1 is SGHNT and CDR2 YYREEE (reference sequence). The ends lost 4 bases at V and 3 bases at J; junction bases unmatched: 14. CDR3 DNA: TGTGCCAGCAGCGCGTTGTTTCGTGGGGGAGGGACAGATACGCAGTATTTT. As protein: CASSALFRGGGTDTQYF.

The rearrangement uses TRBV5-8 and TRBJ1-5; D may be TRBD1 (6 bases). The CDR3 covers 17 residues. Trimming cost V 2 bases and J 0 bases, with 15 bases left between them. The V gene's germline CDR1 is SGHTS and CDR2 YDEGEE. The CDR3 sequence: CASSLARQGFSNQPQHF. The DNA of the CDR3 is TGTGCCAGCAGCTTAGCCCGCCAGGGGTTTAGCAATCAGCCCCAGCATTTT.

The chain is built from TRBV12-3 or TRBV12-4 and TRBJ1-6, with a weak D call TRBD1 (5 bases). V was pared by 5 bases and J by 7 bases, with 9 bases between. This CDR3 is built from 13 residues. CDR3 sequence: CASSAGINSPLHF. Written as DNA, the CDR3 is TGTGCCAGCAGTGCAGGGATCAATTCACCCCTCCACTTT.

This clone occurred once. V is TRBV12-5 and J is TRBJ1-1; 10 bases line up with TRBD1. The V segment lost 1 base and the J segment 1 base; nucleotides outside the gene matches: 0. This CDR3 comprises 15 residues. Per germline, CDR1 LGHNT and CDR2 FRNRAP. The chain's CDR3 is CASGLGDRGNTEAFF. The CDR3 DNA is TGTGCTAGTGGTTTGGGGGACAGGGGGAACACTGAAGCTTTCTTT.

The chain's CDR3 is CASSVGQANYGYTF. The CDR3 DNA follows: TGTGCCAGCAGCGTAGGACAGGCTAACTATGGCTACACCTTC. The chain joins TRBV5-5 to TRBJ1-2; 7 bases fit TRBD1. This CDR3 comprises 14 residues. V was clipped by 4 bases and J by 0 bases; unmatched bases: 3. In germline, CDR1 is SGHKS, CDR2 YYEKEE (reference sequence).

This rearrangement joins TRBV9 to TRBJ1-1, with TRBD1 as a possible D gene (6 bases). This CDR3 contains 14 residues. Germline assignment: CDR1 SGDLS and CDR2 YYNGEE. Trimming removed 1 base from V and 4 bases from J, with 11 bases in between. The CDR3 nucleotides are TGTGCCAGCAGCGTATTAGTGACAGGCACTGAAGCTTTCTTT. Protein sequence: CASSVLVTGTEAFF. Full variable domain (outside the CDR3, taken from reference TRBV9 and TRBJ1-1): DSGVTQTPKHLITATGQRVTLRCSPRSGDLSVYWYQQSLDQGLQFLIQYYNGEERAKGNILERFSAQQFPDLHSELNLSSLELGDSALYFCASSVLVTGTEAFFGQGTRLTVV.

The chain employs TRBV12-3 or TRBV12-4 and TRBJ2-1, with 11 nucleotides matching TRBD2. V was clipped by 5 bases and J by 15 bases; unmatched bases: 6. CDR3 length: 12 residues. CDR3 residues: CASSPRLAGRFF. The CDR3 DNA follows: TGTGCCAGCAGTCCGCGACTAGCGGGAAGGTTCTTC.

The chain couples TRBV11-2 to TRBJ1-4; D possibly corresponds to TRBD1 (5 bases). The CDR3 extends over 14 amino acids. Trimming removed 5 bases from V and 7 bases from J, with 14 bases in between. Germline CDR1 is SGHAT and CDR2 is FQNNGV. CDR3 sequence: CASSPQGVGEKLFF. The DNA for the CDR3 is TGTGCCAGCAGCCCCCAAGGGGTGGGTGAAAAACTGTTTTTT. Looking up the rest from reference TRBV11-2 and TRBJ1-4 gives the full variable domain: EAGVAQSPRYKIIEKRQSVAFWCNPISGHATLYWYQQILGQGPKLLIQFQNNGVVDDSQLPKDRFSAERLKGVDSTLKIQPAKLEDSAVYLCASSPQGVGEKLFFGSGTQLSVL.

The genes are TRBV5-1 and TRBJ1-6; TRBD1 matches at 8 bases. CDR3 length equals 14 residues. Germline V gives CDR1 SGHRS, CDR2 YFSETQ. The J segment lost 9 bases and the V segment lost 1 base, leaving 3 bases of the junction unmatched. CDR3 loop: CASSLTGGGSPLHF. In DNA, the CDR3 is TGCGCCAGCAGCTTGACAGGGGGAGGTTCACCCCTCCACTTT.